The clone carrying this T cell receptor (beta chain) was observed at least ten times. Its antigen is currently unknown. These data belong to a study of T cell repertoires in cytomegalovirus infection. Study as a whole: CMV infection together with matching HLA type was indicated by public TCR beta signatures.

A single record per CDR3 protein comes from TCRdb applying MiXCR to the reads. Counted here are roughly 630,000 distinct CDR3 sequences, roughly 26% occurring once; the ten biggest clones make up roughly 8%. The CDR3 covers 13 residues. V was trimmed by 2 bases and J by 5 bases, leaving 6 bases between them. Germline V lookup: CDR1 MNHEY, CDR2 SVGEGT. Notes on the study in general: Cumulative public TCR beta family frequency identified CMV carriers with the relevant HLA. It was HLA-C-restricted CMV-specific TCR beta clonotypes that dominated the response ex vivo.

The source of this sequence is a human donor in good health (CMV status not recorded). Some clones in this sample may be carry-over from other donors' samples. Specimen: CD8+ T cells from PBMCs. This rearrangement joins TRBV6-2 or TRBV6-3 to TRBJ2-2; no clear D. The CDR3 DNA reads TGTGCCAGCAGTTACCTGGGAACCGGGGAGCTGTTTTTT. Its translation is CASSYLGTGELFF.